This T cell receptor (beta chain) was profiled in a study of response to subunit inactivated influenza vaccine. One entry per CDR3 protein results from TCRdb running MiXCR on the RT-PCR reads. Of under 750,000 distinct CDR3 sequences in the sample, about an eighth were seen once. Study results and caveats: The authors offered the suggestion that each seasonal influenza vaccination recruits few new T cells.

This clonotype has only a few counts. The antigen remains unidentified. There are 17 residues in the CDR3. V shed 5 bases and J 3 bases; nucleotides not matched to a gene: 9. Germline lookup yields CDR1 SEHNR and CDR2 FQNEAQ (reference sequence). The sequencing here drew on PBMCs from blood, taken on the day of vaccination. The chain combines TRBV7-9 with TRBJ2-3, with TRBD2 matching over 12 bases. This TCR was sampled from a man aged 45-65 years who received an inactivated influenza vaccine. CDR3 sequence: CASSILAGGPGTDTQYF. The CDR3 nucleotides read TGTGCCAGCAGCATTCTAGCGGGAGGGCCTGGGACAGATACGCAGTATTTT.